What follows describes a single TCR beta chain. No antigen is known for it. A read error may produce the germline difference seen at one junction end. Primers: 60 Vbeta forward and 13 Jbeta reverse. Authors' methods: Later analysis identified tens of millions of unique TCR beta chains, approximately 11 million shared. Clones were read by immunoSEQ multiplex PCR, and TCRdb kept only the in-frame ones, dropping some. Clone size and the V and J calls come from that table; the DNA yielded D and trimming. This sample carries 100,000 or so clones, approximately 80% of them seen once, and the ten largest clones take approximately 11%. From germline, CDR1 is SGHRS and CDR2 YFSETQ. The CDR3 covers 15 residues. These data originate in a study of cytomegalovirus exposure and HLA in healthy donors. General study points: In an earlier analysis, most TCR beta V segments were productive about 87% or about 30% of the time.

This receptor was identified in a man between 40 and 49 years old in good health and CMV-seropositive. The specimen sequenced was PBMCs. The chain carries TRBV5-1 and TRBJ2-2; TRBD1 is a possible D gene (7 bases). The DNA for the CDR3 is TGCGCCAGCAGCTTAGGAGGGGGCAACACCGGGGAGCCGTTTTTT. Protein sequence: CASSLGGGNTGEPFF.